This TCR beta chain was captured in a study of cytomegalovirus exposure and HLA in healthy donors. Study-wide findings and caveats: Later analysis identified a missense DCLRE1C variant that was linked to TCR beta V- and J-gene trimming. Data from an earlier analysis indicated that most TCR beta V segments were productive either about 90% or about 30% of the time.

With respect to this clone: The antigen is unknown.

Trimming removed 0 bases at V and 1 base at J, with 6 bases between. Germline CDR1 is SGHRS and CDR2 is YFSETQ. The CDR3 consists of 14 residues. In the PCR, 60 Vbeta and 13 Jbeta primers were used. TCRdb's table, derived via immunoSEQ multiplex PCR, lists solely in-frame clones and lacks some. This table has 95,000 to 150,000 clones, roughly 80% appearing once. The sample was PBMCs. The genes are TRBV5-1 and TRBJ2-3; TRBD1 might be the D (6 bases). The receptor's source is a woman between 35 and 50 years old in good health and CMV-seropositive. The CDR3 loop reads CASSLDRGTDTQYF. The CDR3 DNA reads as TGCGCCAGCAGCTTGGACAGGGGCACAGATACGCAGTATTTT. The variable domain in full, completed from reference TRBV5-1 and TRBJ2-3, reads KAGVTQTPRYLIKTRGQQVTLSCSPISGHRSVSWYQQTPGQGLQFLFEYFSETQRNKGNFPGRFSGRQFSNSRSEMNVSTLELGDSALYLCASSLDRGTDTQYFGPGTRLTVL.